The 24 T cell receptor beta chains below all came from one sample that was sequenced in a study of metastatic and nonmetastatic thyroid tumors. TCRdb ran MiXCR on the PCR reads. The sample carries about 59,000 clones, 15% to 20% recorded once. Among the patients, none had received any treatment before thyroid surgery. The sample consisted of blood. These receptors were collected from a male donor with papillary thyroid cancer or a benign thyroid nodule (not recorded which). Some clones in this sample may be carry-over from other donors' samples.

With regard to this clone: One base away lies a much larger clone, so this may be a sequencing read error. The identical CDR3 is also encoded by other nucleotide sequences in the sample. The rearrangement joins TRBV6-5 to TRBJ2-3; the match to TRBD2 covers 7 bases. Germline CDR1 and CDR2: MNHEY and SVGAGI. There are 15 residues in the CDR3. Trimming took 2 bases from V and 2 from J; bases not matched to a gene: 4. Here the CDR3 reads CASSYGGGITDTQYF. CDR3 nucleotide sequence: TGTGCCAGCAGTTACGGCGGGGGTATCACAGATACGCAGTATTTT.

The rearrangement uses TRBV6-1 and TRBJ1-1; D gene ambiguous. CDR1 is MNHNS, CDR2 SASEGT, per germline. CDR3 length: 12 residues. With 8 bases removed from V and 4 bases from J, the gap between germline ends came to 11 bases. The CDR3 sequence is CASWRICTEAFF. The CDR3 DNA is TGTGCCAGCTGGAGGATTTGCACTGAAGCTTTCTTT.

In this sample, this clone turned up many times. V is TRBV12-3 or TRBV12-4 and J is TRBJ2-5, with D possibly TRBD1 on 5 matching bases. The CDR3 loop spans 14 amino acids. Trimming left V 3 bases short and J 1 base short, with 9 bases between. The CDR3 loop reads CASSFGQGQETQYF. For the CDR3, the DNA is TGTGCCAGCAGTTTTGGGCAGGGCCAAGAGACCCAGTACTTC.

This clone was counted at least ten times. The genes are TRBV20-1 and TRBJ2-5, with 9 bases that match TRBD2. The CDR3 sequence is 17 residues long. The junction had 15 bases not matched to a gene; V was cut back by 6 bases and J by 1 base. Germline-derived CDR1 and CDR2 are DFQATT and SNEGSKA (reference sequence). CDR3 region: CSARGAGGLLFQETQYF. The CDR3 DNA follows: TGCAGTGCGAGGGGGGCGGGAGGGCTTTTATTCCAAGAGACCCAGTACTTC.

This clone has only a few counts. This may be a read error, as it is one base from a much larger clone. This chain uses TRBV20-1 with TRBJ2-1, with TRBD2 matching over 13 bases. CDR3 length equals 15 residues. CDR1 is DFQATT, CDR2 SNEGSKA, per germline (reference sequence). CDR3 amino acids: CSTRRTSGGYNEQFF. CDR3 DNA: TGCAGTACTAGACGGACTAGCGGGGGCTACAATGAGCAGTTCTTC.

This clone was detected ten times or more. V is TRBV6-1 and J is TRBJ1-1, with D unresolved. The germline V and J ends were trimmed by 4 bases and 1 base, with 13 bases remaining between them. The CDR3 consists of 15 residues. Germline V CDR1 and CDR2: MNHNS, SASEGT. The CDR3 nucleotides are TGTGCCAGCAGTGGGGTGACAAACCGGAACACTGAAGCTTTCTTT. Protein: CASSGVTNRNTEAFF.

This clone came up a few times. The chain recombines TRBV9 with TRBJ2-1; TRBD2 matches 7 bases. V gave up 5 bases and J gave up 5 bases; unmatched junction bases: 4. This CDR3 spans 13 amino acids. Germline assignment: CDR1 SGDLS and CDR2 YYNGEE. The CDR3 nucleotides read TGTGCCAGCAGAGCGGGACTGAACAATGAGCAGTTCTTC. Protein product: CASRAGLNNEQFF. Together with reference TRBV9 and TRBJ2-1, the CDR3 gives the full variable domain: DSGVTQTPKHLITATGQRVTLRCSPRSGDLSVYWYQQSLDQGLQFLIQYYNGEERAKGNILERFSAQQFPDLHSELNLSSLELGDSALYFCASRAGLNNEQFFGPGTRLTVL.

This clone was detected many times. This chain connects TRBV4-3 to TRBJ2-2, with D possibly matching TRBD2 (5 bases). V lost 0 bases and J lost 4, with 18 bases in between. CDR3 length: 18 residues. Germline V gene data show CDR1 as LGHNA and CDR2 as YSLEER. Written as DNA, the CDR3 is TGCGCCAGCAGCCAAGATCGGGCTGAGGGCCGAATCACCGGGGAGCTGTTTTTT. Amino acid sequence: CASSQDRAEGRITGELFF.

This clone appeared many times. The chain employs TRBV4-2 and TRBJ2-1; D is ambiguous. The CDR3 consists of 16 residues. Germline CDR1 and CDR2: LGHNA and YNFKEQ. With 0 bases removed from V and 0 bases from J, the gap between germline ends came to 9 bases. The DNA for the CDR3 is TGTGCCAGCAGCCAAGAGATAGAAAGCTCCTACAATGAGCAGTTCTTC. Translation: CASSQEIESSYNEQFF.

Worth noting for this clone: With a much larger clone just one base away, this may be a read error. The V gene is TRBV5-1, the J gene TRBJ2-3; D possibly matches TRBD1 or TRBD2 (7 bases each). The CDR3 spans 15 residues. V was shortened by 6 bases and J by 4 bases, with 18 bases between the two germline ends. Looked up from germline, CDR1 is SGHRS and CDR2 is YFSETQ. DNA for the CDR3: TGCGCCAGCATCAGGGGGGGCCTGGGCTCAGATACGCAGTATTTT. It encodes CASIRGGLGSDTQYF.

This clone was counted many times. The CDR3 region is CATSDLGQGGPQHF. CDR3 nucleotide sequence: TGTGCCACCAGTGATTTGGGACAGGGGGGGCCCCAGCATTTT. The chain couples TRBV24-1 to TRBJ1-5; 10 bases map to TRBD1. Germline CDR1 reads KGHDR; CDR2 reads SFDVKD. This CDR3 region has 14 residues. Germline trimming cut 0 bases from V and 9 bases from J; bases unmatched to any gene: 1.

The table lists this clone with many counts. Other DNA sequences in this specimen translate into the identical CDR3. The chain joins TRBV6-1 to TRBJ1-1; no definite D call. Germline-derived CDR1 and CDR2 are MNHNS and SASEGT. The CDR3 is 12 residues long. The V and J ends lost 5 bases and 5 bases respectively, with 9 bases between them. In nucleotides, the CDR3 is TGTGCCAGCAGTAAACATGGAACTGAAGCTTTCTTT. This gives the protein CASSKHGTEAFF.

The sample holds many counts of this clone. This chain joins TRBV11-3 and TRBJ2-5; the D is unclear. Between the trimmed V and J ends, which lost 1 base and 0 bases, there was a span of 3 bases. The length of the CDR3 is 13 residues. Germline values: CDR1 SGHNT, CDR2 YENEEA. The CDR3 here is CASSLADQETQYF. The CDR3, as DNA: TGTGCCAGCAGCTTAGCGGACCAAGAGACCCAGTACTTC.

This clone was recorded many times. J is TRBJ1-2 and V is TRBV7-8; tentative D call: TRBD1 (5 bases). Trimming took 5 bases from V and 1 from J, leaving 17 bases between them. The CDR3 loop spans 16 amino acids. Germline V CDR1 and CDR2: SGHVS, FQNEAQ. CDR3 nucleotides: TGTGCCAGCAGCGGCGCGGGGGGTTTCGGTAACTATGGCTACACCTTC. Translating it yields CASSGAGGFGNYGYTF.

The chain joins TRBV5-1 to TRBJ2-2; no firm D call. CDR3 length: 16 residues. Germline CDR1 is SGHRS and CDR2 is YFSETQ. Trimming stripped 2 bases from V and 3 bases from J, with 14 bases between. The CDR3 DNA reads TGCGCCAGCAGCTTTAACTGGCATGGGTACACCGGGGAGCTGTTTTTT. The encoded protein is CASSFNWHGYTGELFF.

This clone was seen repeatedly, ten times or more. V usage is TRBV20-1 and J usage is TRBJ2-7, with 10 bases matching TRBD2. The CDR3 contains 16 residues. Germline assignment: CDR1 DFQATT and CDR2 SNEGSKA (reference sequence). V was pared by 0 bases and J by 0 bases, with 5 bases of the junction left unmatched. As DNA, the CDR3 is TGCAGTGCTAGAGATAAACTAGCGGGATTCTCCTACGAGCAGTACTTC. Residues: CSARDKLAGFSYEQYF.

This clone occurred once. A much larger clone is a single base away; this may be a read error. The chain couples TRBV5-8 to TRBJ2-5; no clear D. The V gene's germline CDR1 is SGHTS and CDR2 YDEGEE. Trimming pared 2 bases from V and 1 base from J, leaving 15 bases between. The CDR3 runs to 16 residues. CDR3 bases: TGTGCCAGCAGCTTTTCGGCATCCAGATGCCAAGAGACCCAGTACTTC. Protein sequence: CASSFSASRCQETQYF.

This sequence joins TRBV18 and TRBJ1-1; D is undetermined. Germline V gene sequence: CDR1 KGHSH, CDR2 LQKENI. V lost 0 bases, J lost 1 base, and 12 bases lay in between. This CDR3 has 16 amino acids. The DNA of the CDR3 is TGTGCCAGCTCACCACCGAATCGTTCTAGGAACACTGAAGCTTTCTTT. Protein sequence: CASSPPNRSRNTEAFF. Full variable domain (outside the CDR3, taken from reference TRBV18 and TRBJ1-1): NAGVMQNPRHLVRRRGQEARLRCSPMKGHSHVYWYRQLPEEGLKFMVYLQKENIIDESGMPKERFSAEFPKEGPSILRIQQVVRGDSAAYFCASSPPNRSRNTEAFFGQGTRLTVV.

This clone was counted at least ten times. Other DNA sequences in the sample encode the same CDR3. The chain carries TRBV6-5 and TRBJ1-5; possible D gene TRBD1, 5 bases. Germline V gene data show CDR1 as MNHEY and CDR2 as SVGAGI. The CDR3 extends over 17 amino acids. Trimming stripped 0 bases from V and 4 bases from J, with 16 bases between. CDR3 nucleotide sequence: TGTGCCAGCAGTTACTCGAGGTGGGGGGGGGAAAATCAGCCCCAGCATTTT. Translating it yields CASSYSRWGGENQPQHF.

The sample holds many counts of this clone. The CDR3 loop reads CASSLGGLQATDTQYF. The CDR3 region has the DNA TGTGCCAGCAGCTTAGGGGGACTTCAAGCCACAGATACGCAGTATTTT. V usage is TRBV13 and J usage is TRBJ2-3; D is possibly TRBD2 (6 bases). CDR1 PRHDT and CDR2 FYEKMQ come from the germline V gene (reference sequence). V lost 0 bases and J 2 bases, leaving 12 bases between the germline ends. CDR3 length: 16 residues.

At least ten counts were recorded for this clone. The V gene is TRBV6-1, the J gene TRBJ2-3; D call uncertain. There are 14 residues in the CDR3. CDR1 MNHNS and CDR2 SASEGT come from the germline V gene. V lost 3 bases and J 4 bases, leaving 11 bases between the germline ends. The CDR3 spells CASSEGTAADTQYF. The CDR3 nucleotides are TGTGCCAGCAGTGAGGGCACCGCGGCAGATACGCAGTATTTT.

This clone was observed many times. This chain joins TRBV12-3 or TRBV12-4 and TRBJ2-3; possible D gene TRBD2, 6 bases. CDR3 length: 13 amino acids. V was pared by 6 bases and J by 3 bases, with 10 bases between. CDR3 loop: CASSRDLTDTQYF. The CDR3 DNA reads as TGTGCCAGCAGCCGGGACTTAACAGATACGCAGTATTTT.

This clone was seen repeatedly, ten times or more. The chain recombines TRBV15 with TRBJ2-1; 9 bases line up with TRBD2. The CDR3 covers 16 residues. V trimming: 0 bases; J trimming: 6 bases; junction bases outside the gene matches: 6. Germline assignment: CDR1 LNHNV and CDR2 YYDKDF (reference sequence). CDR3 in DNA: TGTGCCACCAGCAGAGATTTGAGACTAGCGGCCAATGAGCAGTTCTTC. The encoded protein is CATSRDLRLAANEQFF.

This clone was seen a few times. J is TRBJ2-7 and V is TRBV19; TRBD1 or TRBD2 may be the D gene (6 bases each). This CDR3 is built from 15 residues. CDR1 is LNHDA, CDR2 SQIVND, per germline (reference sequence). Trimming pared 8 bases from V and 2 bases from J, leaving 19 bases between. The CDR3 coding sequence is TGTGCCAGTCGTAAAAGGGGGGCCCCCCCCTACGAGCAGTACTTC. It encodes CASRKRGAPPYEQYF. The full variable domain, in which reference TRBV19 and TRBJ2-7 provide the parts outside the CDR3, is DGGITQSPKYLFRKEGQNVTLSCEQNLNHDAMYWYRQDPGQGLRLIYYSQIVNDFQKGDIAEGYSVSREKKESFPLTVTSAQKNPTAFYLCASRKRGAPPYEQYFGPGTRLTVT.